One sample yielded the 9 T cell receptor beta chains listed below, sequenced in a study of tumor-infiltrating lymphocytes in primary liver carcinoma. Without any cell sorting, about 19-30 mg of bulk tissue yielded co-extracted RNA and DNA. From roughly 470 ng total RNA, TCR beta cDNA was generated with a primer in the constant region. Three-round nested multiplex PCR performed with slightly modified ARM-PCR produced the TCR beta libraries. With TRBV1-TRBV30 forward primers and a C-beta reverse primer, the first two PCR rounds were run for around 10 cycles each. TCRdb used MiXCR to reprocess the multiplex PCR reads, holding one entry per CDR3 protein. The sample holds tens of thousands of distinct CDR3 sequences, about 80% seen once. Sequenced material: liver tumor tissue from sampling region 3. Subset here: tumor region T3, left-lateral pole. The receptors originated from a man aged 35-49 years with primary liver carcinoma and hepatitis B virus infection.

The V and J genes are TRBV12-3 or TRBV12-4 and TRBJ1-3; no reliable D call. CDR3 length: 14 residues. Trimming stripped 9 bases from V and 0 bases from J, with 12 bases between. The CDR3, as DNA: TGTGCCAGTGGCGACGGAAACTCTGGAAACACCATATATTTT. Its translation: CASGDGNSGNTIYF.

Comments on this clonotype: At one of its ends the junction is not consistent with the germline gene, which may arise from a read error. The chain recombines TRBV12-3 or TRBV12-4 with TRBJ2-5, with a weak D call TRBD2 (6 bases). CDR3 length: 15 amino acids. DNA for the CDR3: TGTGCCGGCAGCGTATCGGGAACTAGCCGTGAGACGCAGTACTTC. Protein: CAGSVSGTSRETQYF.

On this clonotype: As the CDR3 is not closed by the conserved phenylalanine or tryptophan, this likely results from a read error. The chain has TRBV6-6 and TRBJ1-1; TRBD1 aligns across 7 bases. The CDR3 has 14 residues. Germline values: CDR1 MNHNY, CDR2 SVGAGI (reference sequence). The CDR3 coding sequence is TGTGCAAGCAGCCCCGGCCGACAGGGCGCTGAAGCTTTCATT. Translating gives CASSPGRQGAEAFI.

The chain uses TRBV11-2 and TRBJ2-5; TRBD1 is a possible D gene (6 bases). The CDR3 runs 15 residues. Trimming took off 5 bases at V and 11 bases at J, with 24 bases between the two ends. The V gene's germline CDR1 is SGHAT and CDR2 FQNNGV. CDR3: CASSLTRTAQEIQYF. DNA for the CDR3: TGTGCCAGCAGCCTGACCAGGACAGCTCAAGAGATTCAGTACTTC.

This clonotype was seen at least ten times. This chain uses TRBV12-3 or TRBV12-4 with TRBJ2-7, with D possibly being TRBD1 (5 bases). CDR3 length: 13 residues. The V end was cut by 1 base, the J end by 6 bases, with 10 bases between. The CDR3 coding sequence is TGTGCCAGCAGTTTAGGTATAGGGGCCGAGCAGTACTTC. Its protein product is CASSLGIGAEQYF.

Points on this clonotype: This likely comes from a read error, as the CDR3 has no conserved phenylalanine or tryptophan at its end. The chain couples TRBV4-1 to TRBJ2-7, with 7 bases fitting TRBD2. CDR3 size: 13 residues. In germline, CDR1 is MGHRA, CDR2 YSYEKL. CDR3 bases: TGCGCCAGCAGCCGGGACTACTCCTACGAACAGTACATC. Its translation: CASSRDYSYEQYI.

This chain joins TRBV6-7 and TRBJ2-1; 7 bases agree with TRBD2. TRBV6-7 is placed among ORFs of uncertain function. The CDR3 length is 21 residues. J gave up 2 bases and V 0 bases, and 19 bases lay outside the gene matches. The CDR3 sequence: CASSYSQSRPQVGGAYNEQFF. The CDR3 DNA follows: TGTGCCAGCAGTTACTCTCAGAGTAGGCCGCAAGTGGGAGGGGCCTACAATGAGCAGTTCTTC.

A few counts support this clonotype. V is TRBV7-9 and J is TRBJ2-3; 7 bases are a match to TRBD2. Germline V gives CDR1 SEHNR, CDR2 FQNEAQ (reference sequence). V lost 5 bases and J lost 6; bases outside the gene matches: 8. This CDR3 comprises 14 residues. This chain's CDR3 is CASSIGREGDTQYF. The CDR3 DNA is TGTGCCAGCAGCATTGGCAGGGAGGGGGATACGCAGTATTTT.

As regards this clonotype: This may be a read error: a much more frequent sequence differs by one nucleotide. The chain joins TRBV5-1 to TRBJ2-3, with unresolved D. The CDR3 spans 15 residues. The V gene lost 4 bases and the J gene lost 5 bases, with 17 bases spanning the gap. CDR1 is SGHRS, CDR2 YFSETQ, per germline. The CDR3 sequence: CASSELNLWGDTQYF. CDR3 in DNA: TGCGCCAGCAGCGAGCTTAACCTATGGGGAGATACGCAGTATTTT.